The 29 T cell receptor beta chains below were found in one sample sequenced in a study of naive and memory T cell subsets. Both TRBC1 and TRBC2 were covered by a beta constant-region primer of two equimolar oligonucleotides. One entry per CDR3 protein, called by TCRdb with MiXCR from the UMI-ligation and nested PCR reads. The sample consists of 32,000 or so distinct CDR3 sequences, about an eighth of them appearing once. The specimen was effector memory CD4+ T cells from blood. Subset here: effector memory, CD45RA- CD27-. Receptors were obtained from a human donor in good health.

This clonotype is medium-sized in the sample. The rearrangement joins TRBV7-2 to TRBJ2-2; perhaps D is TRBD1 or TRBD2 (5 bases each). Germline CDR1 reads SGHTA; CDR2 reads FQGNSA. The CDR3 consists of 14 residues. Trimming left V 4 bases short and J 3 bases short, with 9 bases between. CDR3 loop: CASSSGPYTGELFF. The CDR3 DNA reads TGTGCCAGCAGCTCGGGACCTTACACCGGGGAGCTGTTTTTT.

This clonotype was detected ten times or more. The chain combines TRBV30 with TRBJ2-6; 9 bases line up with TRBD1. The CDR3 runs 17 residues. Germline-derived CDR1 and CDR2 are GTSNPN and SVGIG (reference sequence). The V segment lost 4 bases and the J segment 2 bases; nucleotides outside the gene matches: 9. The CDR3 is CAWTRLGQGAGANVLTF. For the CDR3, the DNA is TGTGCCTGGACCCGACTGGGACAGGGAGCTGGGGCCAACGTCCTGACTTTC.

This chain joins TRBV13 and TRBJ2-3, with D maybe TRBD2 (5 bases). Germline V gene sequence: CDR1 PRHDT, CDR2 FYEKMQ (reference sequence). V shed 5 bases and J shed 1 base, with 13 bases lying between them. CDR3 length: 15 amino acids. The CDR3: CASSVWEKRTDTQYF. CDR3 coding DNA: TGTGCCAGCAGCGTATGGGAGAAGCGCACAGATACGCAGTATTTT.

This clonotype was observed at least ten times. The V and J genes are TRBV29-1 and TRBJ2-7, with D perhaps matching TRBD1 (5 bases). Germline V gene sequence: CDR1 SQVTM, CDR2 ANQGSEA. The V end was cut by 5 bases, the J end by 5 bases, with 19 bases between. The CDR3 contains 14 residues. Here the CDR3 reads CSVSRVPLGNEQYF. The CDR3 region has the DNA TGCAGCGTTTCCAGGGTCCCCCTGGGGAACGAGCAGTACTTC.

The sample holds a few counts of this clonotype. The genes are TRBV18 and TRBJ2-7; D possibly corresponds to TRBD2 (6 bases). The CDR3 consists of 13 residues. Trimming took off 5 bases at V and 6 bases at J, with 14 bases between the two ends. CDR1 and CDR2 from the germline V gene are KGHSH and LQKENI. The CDR3 protein is CASSFETSPEQYF. CDR3 DNA sequence: TGTGCCAGCTCATTCGAGACTAGTCCCGAGCAGTACTTC.

This clonotype has at least ten counts. This chain connects TRBV7-2 to TRBJ2-3; D tentatively reads TRBD1 or TRBD2 (5 bases each). With 6 bases removed from V and 2 bases from J, the gap between germline ends came to 15 bases. CDR3 length equals 15 residues. CDR1 and CDR2 (germline): SGHTA, FQGNSA. The CDR3 DNA is TGTGCCAGCAGTGGTAGAGGGGCTCCCACAGATACGCAGTATTTT. The encoded protein is CASSGRGAPTDTQYF. Combining the CDR3 with reference TRBV7-2 and TRBJ2-3 gives the whole variable domain GAGVSQSPSNKVTEKGKDVELRCDPISGHTALYWYRQSLGQGLEFLIYFQGNSAPDKSGLPSDRFSAERTGGSVSTLTIQRTQQEDSAVYLCASSGRGAPTDTQYFGPGTRLTVL.

There are many counts of this clonotype. This chain connects TRBV7-2 to TRBJ2-7; 7 nucleotides match TRBD1. Losses at the gene ends were 0 bases for V and 6 bases for J; bases not matched to a gene: 5. This CDR3 contains 14 residues. Germline V gene sequence: CDR1 SGHTA, CDR2 FQGNSA. The CDR3 reads CASSLAGQLGEQYF. For the CDR3, the DNA is TGTGCCAGCAGCTTAGCGGGACAGCTGGGCGAGCAGTACTTC.

There are many counts of this clonotype. The J gene is TRBJ2-1, the V gene TRBV5-8, with TRBD2 matching 11 bases. Per germline, CDR1 SGHTS and CDR2 YDEGEE. The CDR3 has 18 amino acids. The trim removed 1 base at V and 4 bases at J, leaving 10 bases unmatched. CDR3 in amino acids: CASSLRPPGLAVYNEQFF. The CDR3 region has the DNA TGTGCCAGCAGCTTGAGACCCCCGGGACTAGCGGTTTACAATGAGCAGTTCTTC.

This clonotype has just one count. This chain uses TRBV7-9 with TRBJ1-1, with D perhaps matching TRBD1 (6 bases). Germline values: CDR1 SEHNR, CDR2 FQNEAQ (reference sequence). This CDR3 has 15 amino acids. Trimming cost V 2 bases and J 6 bases, with 16 bases left between them. CDR3 protein: CASSLTIGQLSEAFF. The CDR3 DNA is TGTGCCAGCAGCTTAACTATCGGACAGTTATCTGAAGCTTTCTTT.

This clonotype was picked up many times. This chain uses TRBV28 with TRBJ1-1; unclear D gene. With 2 bases removed from V and 5 bases from J, the gap between germline ends came to 9 bases. Germline V gives CDR1 MDHEN, CDR2 SYDVKM. This CDR3 has 13 amino acids. CDR3 DNA sequence: TGTGCCAGCAGTTTACCCCCGGGGACTGAAGCTTTCTTT. Protein product: CASSLPPGTEAFF.

Within the sample, this clonotype is medium-sized. This chain connects TRBV11-3 to TRBJ2-2; possibly TRBD1 for D (6 bases). Trimming took off 7 bases at V and 3 bases at J, with 6 bases between the two ends. From germline, CDR1 is SGHNT and CDR2 YENEEA. The CDR3 consists of 12 residues. The CDR3 nucleotides read TGTGCCAGCAAGGGGGACACCGGGGAGCTGTTTTTT. Encoded protein: CASKGDTGELFF. The complete variable domain, with remaining parts taken from reference TRBV11-3 and TRBJ2-2, reads EAGVVQSPRYKIIEKKQPVAFWCNPISGHNTLYWYLQNLGQGPELLIRYENEEAVDDSQLPKDRFSAERLKGVDSTLKIQPAELGDSAVYLCASKGDTGELFFGEGSRLTVL.

This rearrangement joins TRBV30 to TRBJ1-3; 7 nucleotides agree with TRBD1. CDR1 is GTSNPN, CDR2 SVGIG, per germline (reference sequence). V was pared by 3 bases and J by 1 base, with 3 bases of the junction left unmatched. This CDR3 contains 14 residues. CDR3 loop: CAWSPGGSGNTIYF. DNA of the CDR3: TGTGCCTGGAGCCCAGGGGGGTCTGGAAACACCATATATTTT.

The chain links TRBV4-3 to TRBJ2-1; 8 positions agree with TRBD2. V shed 0 bases, J shed 9 bases, and the junction held 10 bases outside the gene matches. From germline, CDR1 is LGHNA and CDR2 YSLEER. The CDR3 has 16 amino acids. The CDR3 sequence: CASSQDYSGGLSEQFF. For the CDR3, the DNA is TGCGCCAGCAGCCAAGATTATTCGGGAGGGCTGAGTGAGCAGTTCTTC.

In this sample, this clonotype turned up many times. This chain links TRBV29-1 with TRBJ2-3; no clear D gene. V lost 0 bases and J lost 2, with 12 bases in between. In germline, CDR1 is SQVTM, CDR2 ANQGSEA. This CDR3 region has 15 residues. The CDR3 DNA sequence: TGCAGCGTTGAAGACCCCACCGATTTCACAGATACGCAGTATTTT. Residues: CSVEDPTDFTDTQYF.

This chain links TRBV12-3 or TRBV12-4 with TRBJ2-2, with D possibly matching TRBD2 (6 bases). The CDR3 sequence is 20 residues long. V was pared by 5 bases and J by 0 bases, with 25 bases between. CDR3 in amino acids: CASSPTGVDIYLANTGELFF. DNA of the CDR3: TGTGCCAGCAGTCCTACGGGAGTTGACATCTACCTCGCGAACACCGGGGAGCTGTTTTTT.

This clonotype was seen more than once but under ten times. The genes are TRBV6-1 and TRBJ1-6; D unclear. V lost 6 bases, J lost 8 bases, and 14 bases lay in between. The CDR3 has 14 amino acids. The germline V gene has CDR1 MNHNS and CDR2 SASEGT. The DNA for the CDR3 is TGTGCCAGCAGCCTTCGACCGCGGGATTCACCCCTCCACTTT. Residues: CASSLRPRDSPLHF.

The chain couples TRBV12-3 or TRBV12-4 to TRBJ2-5, with D possibly being TRBD1 (5 bases). The V and J ends lost 5 bases and 4 bases respectively, with 14 bases between them. The CDR3 length is 14 residues. The CDR3 spells CASSRTSGLETQYF. The CDR3 DNA follows: TGTGCCAGCAGTCGCACCTCAGGGCTAGAGACCCAGTACTTC.

The V and J genes are TRBV4-1 and TRBJ2-5, with D maybe TRBD2 (6 bases). CDR1 is MGHRA, CDR2 YSYEKL, per germline. Trimming pared 0 bases from V and 5 bases from J, leaving 13 bases between. This CDR3 contains 15 residues. CDR3 sequence (DNA): TGCGCCAGCAGCCAAGATTTGGGGGACTGGGAGACCCAGTACTTC. This encodes CASSQDLGDWETQYF.

V gene TRBV2 combines with J gene TRBJ1-1, with 7 positions matching TRBD1. Germline values: CDR1 SNHLY, CDR2 FYNNEI. The ends lost 2 bases at V and 0 bases at J; junction bases unmatched: 3. This CDR3 comprises 15 residues. The CDR3 sequence: CASSERQGVNTEAFF. The CDR3 DNA sequence: TGTGCCAGCAGTGAAAGGCAGGGGGTGAACACTGAAGCTTTCTTT.

This clonotype showed up just once. A much larger clone lies a single base off, so this may be a read error. J is TRBJ2-1 and V is TRBV18; D not resolved. V gave up 5 bases and J gave up 8 bases, with 10 bases separating them. Per germline, CDR1 KGHSH and CDR2 LQKENI. This CDR3 is built from 12 residues. CDR3 in DNA: TGTGCCAGCTCAGCGACATCCGATGAGCAGTTCTTC. This codes for CASSATSDEQFF.

This clonotype was seen a handful of times. The rearrangement links TRBV28 to TRBJ2-2; 12 nucleotides line up with TRBD2. Germline trimming cut 11 bases from V and 5 bases from J; bases unmatched to any gene: 3. The CDR3 spans 13 residues. CDR1 is MDHEN, CDR2 SYDVKM, per germline. The CDR3 loop reads CALAGGPTGELFF. The CDR3 nucleotides read TGTGCCCTAGCGGGAGGGCCAACCGGGGAGCTGTTTTTT.

This clonotype occurred a few times. The V and J genes are TRBV7-2 and TRBJ2-7, with 9 positions matching TRBD2. Germline V gene lookup returns CDR1 SGHTA and CDR2 FQGNSA. V lost 0 bases, J lost 7 bases, and 10 bases stayed unmatched. The CDR3 contains 16 residues. The CDR3 reads CASSLARRGRAGEQYF. CDR3 nucleotides: TGTGCCAGCAGCTTAGCTCGACGCGGGAGGGCCGGGGAGCAGTACTTC.

The gene calls are TRBV15 and TRBJ2-5; D might be TRBD1 (6 bases). The CDR3 loop spans 14 amino acids. Germline V gene data show CDR1 as LNHNV and CDR2 as YYDKDF (reference sequence). The V end was cut by 0 bases, the J end by 4 bases, with 9 bases between. The CDR3 loop is CATSRDTGRETQYF. The CDR3 coding sequence is TGTGCCACCAGCAGAGATACAGGGAGAGAGACCCAGTACTTC.

This clonotype was picked up a small number of times. This rearrangement joins TRBV9 to TRBJ2-3, with 13 bases fitting TRBD2. Germline V gene lookup returns CDR1 SGDLS and CDR2 YYNGEE. V shed 9 bases and J 8 bases; nucleotides not matched to a gene: 12. The CDR3 sequence is 15 residues long. CDR3: CATQPGLAGIGTQYF. The CDR3 DNA sequence: TGTGCCACTCAACCGGGACTAGCGGGGATTGGTACGCAGTATTTT.

This clonotype came up many times. The chain carries TRBV20-1 and TRBJ2-7; 7 nucleotides align to TRBD1. V was pared by 1 base and J by 2 bases, with 8 bases of the junction left unmatched. Looked up from germline, CDR1 is DFQATT and CDR2 is SNEGSKA (reference sequence). This CDR3 region has 15 residues. The CDR3 bases are TGCAGTGCTAGAGGGGAGACAGGGTTCGCCTACGAGCAGTACTTC. Its translation: CSARGETGFAYEQYF.

With respect to this clonotype: A much larger clonotype is one base distant, so this may be a read error. This rearrangement joins TRBV12-3 or TRBV12-4 to TRBJ1-5; 8 positions match TRBD1. This CDR3 is built from 15 residues. V lost 6 bases to trimming and J lost 3 bases; unmatched junction nucleotides: 7. CDR3 DNA: TGTGCCAGCAGCCCACAGGGGGTTGACAATCAGCCCCAGCATTTT. Residues: CASSPQGVDNQPQHF.

This clonotype was picked up a small number of times. This sequence joins TRBV18 and TRBJ2-1; a possible D gene is TRBD2 (5 bases). CDR3 size: 15 residues. Germline values: CDR1 KGHSH, CDR2 LQKENI. The V end lost 1 base, the J end lost 3 bases, and 10 bases lay between the germline ends. The CDR3 DNA is TGTGCCAGCTCACCACTTCAACGGGGCTACAATGAGCAGTTCTTC. It specifies CASSPLQRGYNEQFF.

The chain combines TRBV12-3 or TRBV12-4 with TRBJ2-1; TRBD2 agrees at 7 bases. The CDR3 has 15 residues. V trimming: 3 bases; J trimming: 9 bases; junction bases outside the gene matches: 11. CDR3 in amino acids: CASSLGPRTSAEQFF. The CDR3 nucleotides are TGTGCCAGCAGTTTGGGGCCGAGGACTAGTGCTGAGCAGTTCTTC.

This clonotype was observed a handful of times. The chain joins TRBV7-9 to TRBJ2-2; 10 bases are shared with TRBD2. Germline assignment: CDR1 SEHNR and CDR2 FQNEAQ (reference sequence). V lost 5 bases and J lost 5; bases outside the gene matches: 14. The CDR3 is 18 amino acids. In DNA form, the CDR3 reads TGTGCCAGCAGCCCCCCTCGTAGCGGGAGGACATATACCGGGGAGCTGTTTTTT. Translating gives CASSPPRSGRTYTGELFF.